This passage covers 32 T cell receptor beta chains from one sample sequenced in a study of blood T cell repertoires in COVID-19. The protocol was immunoSEQ multiplex PCR, while the TCRdb copy is restricted to in-frame clones and leaves out a portion. The table records some 180,000 clones, around 85% of them present only once. Sequenced input: peripheral blood. These receptors were collected from a woman aged 60-75 years with acute or convalescent COVID-19.

J is TRBJ2-5 and V is TRBV10-2, with 8 positions matching TRBD1. Trimming cost V 6 bases and J 5 bases; bases outside gene matches: 14. The CDR3 sequence is 16 residues long. Germline-derived CDR1 and CDR2 are WSHSY and SAAADI. The CDR3 sequence is CASSDPQGAVLETQYF. The CDR3 coding sequence is TGCGCCAGCAGCGACCCCCAGGGGGCGGTTCTGGAGACCCAGTACTTC.

This chain joins TRBV5-1 and TRBJ1-2; D ambiguous. The CDR3 runs to 13 residues. The germline V gene has CDR1 SGHRS and CDR2 YFSETQ. The V end lost 0 bases, the J end lost 5 bases, and 8 bases lay between the germline ends. For the CDR3, the DNA is TGCGCCAGCAGCTTGGCGACTGCGTATGGCTACACCTTC. Translation: CASSLATAYGYTF.

This sequence joins TRBV28 and TRBJ2-2, with D possibly being TRBD1 (6 bases). From germline, CDR1 is MDHEN and CDR2 SYDVKM. Trimming stripped 2 bases from V and 1 base from J, with 14 bases between. The CDR3 spans 17 residues. The CDR3, as DNA: TGTGCCAGCAGTTTACTAGTCGGACAGAGGAACACCGGGGAGCTGTTTTTT. Amino acids: CASSLLVGQRNTGELFF.

The chain couples TRBV18 to TRBJ1-1, with D unclear. Between the trimmed V and J ends, which lost 4 bases and 8 bases, there was a span of 17 bases. Per germline, CDR1 KGHSH and CDR2 LQKENI. This CDR3 is 14 amino acids long. The CDR3 protein is CASSLGRPNVEAFF. The CDR3 DNA reads TGTGCCAGCTCACTTGGCAGGCCTAACGTCGAAGCTTTCTTT.

The V and J genes are TRBV5-1 and TRBJ2-7; D perhaps matches TRBD1 (6 bases). Trimming took off 0 bases at V and 5 bases at J, with 15 bases between the two ends. Germline V gives CDR1 SGHRS, CDR2 YFSETQ. The CDR3 totals 15 residues. Here the CDR3 DNA reads TGCGCCAGCAGCTTGGGGAGCGGTGGGGGCGACGAGCAGTACTTC. Amino acids: CASSLGSGGGDEQYF.

J is TRBJ2-1 and V is TRBV11-2; 12 bases are shared with TRBD2. Unmatched junction bases numbered 7, after V lost 1 base and J lost 9 bases. This CDR3 has 16 residues. Germline V gene data show CDR1 as SGHAT and CDR2 as FQNNGV. CDR3 DNA sequence: TGTGCCAGCAGCTTAGTAATGGCTAGCGGGAGGGTTGAGCAGTTCTTC. Its translation is CASSLVMASGRVEQFF.

The chain recombines TRBV7-8 with TRBJ1-1; D gene ambiguous. This CDR3 contains 13 residues. Germline V gene sequence: CDR1 SGHVS, CDR2 FQNEAQ. V lost 3 bases, J lost 1 base, and 6 bases lay in between. For the CDR3, the DNA is TGTGCCAGCAGCTTCTCAGGGAACACTGAAGCTTTCTTT. Amino acid sequence: CASSFSGNTEAFF.

J is TRBJ2-3 and V is TRBV9, with a tentative D call TRBD1 (6 bases). Trimming shortened V by 0 bases and J by 1 base, and 12 bases separated the two germline ends. Germline CDR1 reads SGDLS; CDR2 reads YYNGEE. This CDR3 has 16 residues. The CDR3 DNA follows: TGTGCCAGCAGCGTAGGTTGGGGGCGAGGCACAGATACGCAGTATTTT. This encodes CASSVGWGRGTDTQYF.

In this sample, this clone turned up once. The rearrangement joins TRBV29-1 to TRBJ2-3, with 11 positions matching TRBD2. The CDR3 is 18 residues long. The J segment lost 2 bases and the V segment lost 3 bases, leaving 13 bases of the junction unmatched. The germline V gene has CDR1 SQVTM and CDR2 ANQGSEA. The CDR3 DNA is TGCAGCGTTGATGGGACTAGCGGAACCAACACATACACAGATACGCAGTATTTT. Its protein product is CSVDGTSGTNTYTDTQYF.

The chain employs TRBV6-5 and TRBJ1-2, with 9 positions matching TRBD1. Per germline, CDR1 MNHEY and CDR2 SVGAGI. V was clipped by 7 bases and J by 5 bases; unmatched bases: 11. This CDR3 spans 15 amino acids. The CDR3 reads CASNSQDRGVYGYTF. The CDR3 DNA is TGTGCCAGCAACTCACAGGACAGGGGAGTTTATGGCTACACCTTC.

V is TRBV7-3 and J is TRBJ2-1; 11 bases agree with TRBD2. CDR1 and CDR2 (germline): SGHTA, FQGTGA. J was trimmed by 9 bases and V by 4 bases; bases with no gene match: 8. CDR3 size: 15 residues. CDR3 coding DNA: TGTGCCAGCAGCTCCTTTAGCGGGAGGGTTGGTGAGCAGTTCTTC. It translates to CASSSFSGRVGEQFF.

The chain recombines TRBV12-3 or TRBV12-4 with TRBJ2-1; D is unclear. Between the trimmed V and J ends, which lost 6 bases and 3 bases, there was a span of 3 bases. CDR3 length: 11 amino acids. The CDR3 spells CASRLYNEQFF. The CDR3 DNA reads as TGTGCCAGCAGACTCTACAATGAGCAGTTCTTC.

This clone was observed a single time. The chain has TRBV5-1 and TRBJ1-3, with D possibly TRBD1 on 5 matching bases. The CDR3 has 13 amino acids. In germline, CDR1 is SGHRS, CDR2 YFSETQ. The V and J ends lost 7 bases and 0 bases respectively, with 8 bases between them. CDR3 residues: CASGTDSGNTIYF. DNA of the CDR3: TGCGCCAGCGGGACTGACTCTGGAAACACCATATATTTT.

The rearrangement uses TRBV9 and TRBJ2-1, with TRBD2 matching over 7 bases. V gave up 4 bases and J gave up 3 bases; unmatched junction bases: 7. Germline V gene data show CDR1 as SGDLS and CDR2 as YYNGEE. CDR3 length equals 15 residues. CDR3 in amino acids: CASSLGLEYYNEQFF. CDR3 bases: TGTGCCAGCAGCCTAGGACTAGAATACTACAATGAGCAGTTCTTC.

This chain links TRBV7-9 with TRBJ2-3, with 12 nucleotides matching TRBD1. The V gene's germline CDR1 is SEHNR and CDR2 FQNEAQ (reference sequence). This CDR3 spans 16 amino acids. Trimming at V came to 4 bases and at J to 5 bases, leaving 7 bases not matched to a gene. The CDR3 DNA reads TGTGCCAGCAGCTCAGTCGGGACAGGGGGCGGAGATACGCAGTATTTT. It translates to CASSSVGTGGGDTQYF.

The chain is built from TRBV9 and TRBJ2-3; 8 positions match TRBD2. Per the germline V gene, CDR1 is SGDLS and CDR2 is YYNGEE. This CDR3 is 15 amino acids long. V lost 3 bases, J lost 5 bases, and 8 bases stayed unmatched. The CDR3 protein is CASSEGPSGGDTQYF. CDR3 DNA sequence: TGTGCCAGCAGCGAGGGTCCGAGCGGGGGAGATACGCAGTATTTT.

The chain recombines TRBV7-9 with TRBJ2-3; 13 nucleotides match TRBD2. Germline assignment: CDR1 SEHNR and CDR2 FQNEAQ (reference sequence). The CDR3 is made up of 16 amino acids. V lost 5 bases, J lost 4 bases, and 6 bases stayed unmatched. The CDR3 loop is CASSPTGLAGPDTQYF. The CDR3 DNA reads as TGTGCCAGCAGCCCAACGGGACTAGCGGGACCAGATACGCAGTATTTT.

This sequence joins TRBV7-2 and TRBJ2-7; 11 bases map to TRBD2. This CDR3 spans 16 amino acids. The germline V gene has CDR1 SGHTA and CDR2 FQGNSA. The junction had 8 bases not matched to a gene; V was cut back by 5 bases and J by 2 bases. The CDR3 is CASSRERLAGPYEQYF. DNA for the CDR3: TGTGCCAGCAGCCGGGAGAGACTAGCGGGACCCTACGAGCAGTACTTC.

The chain joins TRBV11-2 to TRBJ2-7; a weak D match, TRBD1 (5 bases). The CDR3 loop spans 13 amino acids. The V gene lost 6 bases and the J gene lost 6 bases, with 15 bases spanning the gap. Germline V gene sequence: CDR1 SGHAT, CDR2 FQNNGV. The CDR3 nucleotides read TGTGCCAGCAGTCAACCCCCAGGGCCCGAGCAGTACTTC. Amino acids: CASSQPPGPEQYF. The whole variable domain, remainder taken from reference TRBV11-2 and TRBJ2-7, is EAGVAQSPRYKIIEKRQSVAFWCNPISGHATLYWYQQILGQGPKLLIQFQNNGVVDDSQLPKDRFSAERLKGVDSTLKIQPAKLEDSAVYLCASSQPPGPEQYFGPGTRLTVT.

V is TRBV3-1 (or the pseudogene TRBV3-2) and J is TRBJ2-4; 10 bases map to TRBD2. V gave up 4 bases and J gave up 2 bases; unmatched junction bases: 5. Per the germline V gene, CDR1 is LGHDT and CDR2 is YNNKEL (reference sequence). The CDR3 spans 16 residues. The CDR3 coding sequence is TGTGCCAGCAGCCCCAGGACTAGCGGCACCAAAAACATTCAGTACTTC. Its protein is CASSPRTSGTKNIQYF.

The chain has TRBV7-9 and TRBJ2-7; the match to TRBD1 covers 10 bases. CDR1 SEHNR and CDR2 FQNEAQ come from the germline V gene (reference sequence). The V gene end was trimmed by 5 bases and the J gene end by 4 bases; junction bases not matched to a gene: 8. The CDR3 extends over 15 amino acids. The CDR3 coding sequence is TGTGCCAGCAGCCCTCCGACAGGGGGCCTATACGAGCAGTACTTC. Translated: CASSPPTGGLYEQYF.

The chain carries TRBV9 and TRBJ2-2, with D perhaps TRBD2 (5 bases). Germline V gene data show CDR1 as SGDLS and CDR2 as YYNGEE. There are 16 residues in the CDR3. V was clipped by 4 bases and J by 4 bases, with 17 bases between them. CDR3 sequence reads: CASSPRETSGTGELFF. CDR3 in DNA: TGTGCCAGCAGCCCTCGGGAAACTTCAGGCACCGGGGAGCTGTTTTTT.

The chain combines TRBV30 with TRBJ1-5, with 7 bases matching TRBD1. CDR1 and CDR2 (germline): GTSNPN, SVGIG (reference sequence). Losses at the gene ends were 2 bases for V and 7 bases for J; bases not matched to a gene: 5. The CDR3 is made up of 13 amino acids. DNA of the CDR3: TGTGCCTGGAGTCCTCAGGGGGTCCAGCCCCAGCATTTT. Amino acid sequence: CAWSPQGVQPQHF.

V is TRBV7-9 and J is TRBJ1-5; D is uncertain. V lost 8 bases to trimming and J lost 1 base, with 15 bases between them. Germline V gene lookup returns CDR1 SEHNR and CDR2 FQNEAQ (reference sequence). CDR3 length equals 15 residues. For the CDR3, the DNA is TGTGCCAGCTCCCAATCATCCCAGAGCAATCAGCCCCAGCATTTT. Translated: CASSQSSQSNQPQHF.

Here the CDR3 DNA reads TGTGCCACCACCCAACTGATGGGGACAGGGACCACCTACGAGCAGTACTTC. Protein sequence: CATTQLMGTGTTYEQYF. The rearrangement links TRBV24-1 to TRBJ2-7, with 9 bases lining up with TRBD1. This CDR3 spans 17 amino acids. Germline V CDR1 and CDR2: KGHDR, SFDVKD. Trimming removed 8 bases from V and 2 bases from J; junction bases left unmatched: 15.

This clone was seen a few times. The chain joins TRBV30 to TRBJ1-1; D not resolved. The V gene's germline CDR1 is GTSNPN and CDR2 SVGIG (reference sequence). V was pared by 4 bases and J by 4 bases, with 16 bases between. The CDR3 runs 14 residues. CDR3 sequence reads: CAWTRQSAGTEAFF. The CDR3 DNA is TGTGCCTGGACACGACAATCGGCAGGCACTGAAGCTTTCTTT.

This clone showed up just once. The chain couples TRBV5-1 to TRBJ1-5; no firm D call. The CDR3 totals 15 residues. The germline V and J ends were trimmed by 4 bases and 1 base, with 12 bases remaining between them. Per the germline V gene, CDR1 is SGHRS and CDR2 is YFSETQ. The CDR3 DNA sequence: TGCGCCAGCAGCCCATCGGGGTCGAGCAATCAGCCCCAGCATTTT. Encoded protein: CASSPSGSSNQPQHF.

The J gene is TRBJ2-3, the V gene TRBV9; D unclear. V lost 0 bases to trimming and J lost 0 bases, with 11 bases between them. CDR1 SGDLS and CDR2 YYNGEE come from the germline V gene. There are 16 residues in the CDR3. CDR3 sequence: CASSVGVAVSTDTQYF. The CDR3 DNA reads as TGTGCCAGCAGCGTAGGAGTCGCGGTGAGCACAGATACGCAGTATTTT.

The chain carries TRBV11-1 and TRBJ2-1; 12 bases are a match to TRBD1. CDR3 size: 15 residues. V was pared by 0 bases and J by 9 bases, with 3 bases of the junction left unmatched. The germline gives CDR1 SGHAT, CDR2 FQDESV (reference sequence). CDR3 residues: CASSLAGQGAGEQFF. In DNA form, the CDR3 reads TGTGCCAGCAGCTTAGCGGGACAGGGGGCTGGTGAGCAGTTCTTC.

J is TRBJ1-2 and V is TRBV27, with D possibly TRBD1 on 6 matching bases. The germline gives CDR1 MNHEY, CDR2 SMNVEV (reference sequence). V gave up 6 bases and J gave up 7 bases, with 18 bases separating them. The CDR3 totals 14 residues. As DNA, the CDR3 is TGTGCCAGCAGCTCTATCGACAGGAGAGGTGGCTACACCTTC. It codes for CASSSIDRRGGYTF.

The chain carries TRBV9 and TRBJ2-1, with 7 bases lining up with TRBD2. V trimming: 0 bases; J trimming: 3 bases; junction bases outside the gene matches: 9. Germline loops: CDR1 SGDLS, CDR2 YYNGEE. The CDR3 consists of 17 residues. The DNA for the CDR3 is TGTGCCAGCAGCGTAGACAAATCTAGCGGTTACTACAATGAGCAGTTCTTC. As protein: CASSVDKSSGYYNEQFF. The variable domain in full, completed from reference TRBV9 and TRBJ2-1, reads DSGVTQTPKHLITATGQRVTLRCSPRSGDLSVYWYQQSLDQGLQFLIQYYNGEERAKGNILERFSAQQFPDLHSELNLSSLELGDSALYFCASSVDKSSGYYNEQFFGPGTRLTVL.

This clone occurred a few times. This chain uses TRBV28 with TRBJ2-4; a weak D match, TRBD1 (5 bases). The CDR3 runs 13 residues. CDR1 and CDR2 (germline): MDHEN, SYDVKM. The ends were cut back, 1 base at V and 10 bases at J, with 11 bases in the middle. The CDR3 loop is CASSLSAKGIQYF. The CDR3 nucleotides are TGTGCCAGCAGTTTATCAGCAAAGGGGATTCAGTACTTC.